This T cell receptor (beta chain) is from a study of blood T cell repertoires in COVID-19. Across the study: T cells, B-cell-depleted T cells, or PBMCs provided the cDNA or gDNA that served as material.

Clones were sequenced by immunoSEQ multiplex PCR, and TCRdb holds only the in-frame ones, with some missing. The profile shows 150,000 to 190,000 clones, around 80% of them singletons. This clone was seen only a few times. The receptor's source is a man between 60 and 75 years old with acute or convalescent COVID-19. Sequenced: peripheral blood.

Here the CDR3 reads CASSQVRGTYNEQFF. The CDR3 DNA is TGTGCCAGCAGCCAAGTACGAGGGACCTACAATGAGCAGTTCTTC. The V and J genes are TRBV4-2 and TRBJ2-1; D possibly corresponds to TRBD2 (5 bases). V dropped 1 base and J dropped 2 bases, with 9 bases sitting between them. There are 15 residues in the CDR3. Germline V lookup: CDR1 LGHNA, CDR2 YNFKEQ.